The entry below describes one T cell receptor beta chain. Profiled with immunoSEQ multiplex PCR; TCRdb holds only in-frame clones, not every one. The table includes 150,000 or so clones, over 80% detected once. Germline V gene sequence: CDR1 SGHVS, CDR2 FQNEAQ. This CDR3 comprises 17 residues. Trimming took off 5 bases at V and 0 bases at J, with 19 bases between the two ends. The sample is drawn from a study of blood T cell repertoires in COVID-19. Study in general: Samples came from the United States, Italy and Spain, spanning acute and convalescent COVID-19. T cells, B-cell-depleted T cells, or PBMCs provided the cDNA or gDNA that served as material.

Material for sequencing was peripheral blood. This sequence originates from a woman aged 70-85 years with acute or convalescent COVID-19. The J gene is TRBJ1-2, the V gene TRBV7-8; maybe TRBD1 (5 bases). The CDR3 is CASSVRDGRDTNYGYTF. CDR3 DNA sequence: TGTGCCAGCAGCGTCCGGGACGGGAGGGATACTAACTATGGCTACACCTTC.